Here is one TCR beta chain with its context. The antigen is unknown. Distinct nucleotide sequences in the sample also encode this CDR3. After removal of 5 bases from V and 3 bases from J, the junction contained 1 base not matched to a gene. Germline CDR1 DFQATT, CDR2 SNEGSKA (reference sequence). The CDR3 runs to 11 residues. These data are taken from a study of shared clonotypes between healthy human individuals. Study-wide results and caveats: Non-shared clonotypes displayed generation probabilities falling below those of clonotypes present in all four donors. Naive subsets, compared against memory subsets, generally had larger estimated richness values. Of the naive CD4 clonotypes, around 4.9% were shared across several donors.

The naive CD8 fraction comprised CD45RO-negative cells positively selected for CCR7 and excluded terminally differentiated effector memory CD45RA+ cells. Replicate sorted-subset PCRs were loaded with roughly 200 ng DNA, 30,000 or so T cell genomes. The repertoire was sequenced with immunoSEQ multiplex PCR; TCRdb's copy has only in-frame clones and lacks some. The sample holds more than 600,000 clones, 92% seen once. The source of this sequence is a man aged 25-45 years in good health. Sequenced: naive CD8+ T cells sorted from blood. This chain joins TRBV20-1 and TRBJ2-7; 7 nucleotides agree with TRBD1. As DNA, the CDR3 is TGCAGTGCTCGGGACAGCTACGAGCAGTACTTC. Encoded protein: CSARDSYEQYF.